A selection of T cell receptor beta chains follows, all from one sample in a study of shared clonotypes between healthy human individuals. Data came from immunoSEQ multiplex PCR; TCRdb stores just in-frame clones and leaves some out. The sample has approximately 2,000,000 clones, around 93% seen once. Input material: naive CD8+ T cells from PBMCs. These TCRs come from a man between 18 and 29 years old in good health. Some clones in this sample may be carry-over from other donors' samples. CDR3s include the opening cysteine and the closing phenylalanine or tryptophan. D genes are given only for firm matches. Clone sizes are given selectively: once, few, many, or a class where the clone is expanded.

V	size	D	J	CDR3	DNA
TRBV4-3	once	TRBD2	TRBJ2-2	CASSQEWLAGAGNTGELFF	TGCGCCAGCAGCCAAGAGTGGTTAGCGGGAGCCGGGAACACCGGGGAGCTGTTTTTT
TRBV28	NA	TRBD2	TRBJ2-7	CASSGEREILEQYF	TGTGCCAGCAGCGGGGAGCGGGAGATTCTCGAGCAGTACTTC
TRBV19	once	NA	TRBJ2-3	CASSIDLSGLEDTQYF	TGTGCCAGTAGTATAGATCTGAGCGGCCTTGAGGATACGCAGTATTTT
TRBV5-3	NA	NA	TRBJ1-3	CARSLGTIQERFSGNTIYF	TGTGCCAGAAGCTTAGGTACGATACAGGAGCGATTCTCTGGAAACACCATATATTTT
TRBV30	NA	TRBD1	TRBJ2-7	CAWSAYRGLGDEQYF	TGTGCCTGGAGTGCCTACAGGGGCCTCGGCGACGAGCAGTACTTC
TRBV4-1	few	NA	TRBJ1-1	CASSQVVQILPEAFF	TGCGCCAGCAGCCAAGTGGTCCAAATTTTACCTGAAGCTTTCTTT
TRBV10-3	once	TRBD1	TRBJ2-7	CAISEYAGTGETYEQYF	TGTGCCATCAGTGAGTACGCCGGGACAGGGGAGACCTACGAGCAGTACTTC
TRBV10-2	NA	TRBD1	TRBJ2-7	CASKLGQAYGYEQYF	TGCGCCAGTAAGCTGGGACAGGCCTACGGGTACGAGCAGTACTTC
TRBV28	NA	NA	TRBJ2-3	CASSGRVFSTDTQYF	TGTGCCAGCAGTGGGCGGGTCTTTAGCACAGATACGCAGTATTTT
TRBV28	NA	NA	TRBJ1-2	CASSLFGGDPNYGYTF	TGTGCCAGCAGTTTATTTGGGGGGGACCCTAACTATGGCTACACCTTC
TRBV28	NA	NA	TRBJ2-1	CASSLVGSSYNEQFF	TGTGCCAGCAGTTTGGTAGGGAGCTCCTACAATGAGCAGTTCTTC
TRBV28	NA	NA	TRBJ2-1	CASSLFGQERSGGYNEQFF	TGTGCCAGCAGTTTATTTGGACAGGAAAGAAGCGGGGGATACAATGAGCAGTTCTTC
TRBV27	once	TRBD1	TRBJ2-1	CASSPRDSSYNEQFF	TGTGCCAGCAGTCCCCGGGACAGCTCGTACAATGAGCAGTTCTTC
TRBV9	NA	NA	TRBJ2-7	CASSPRPKNLAEQYF	TGTGCCAGCAGCCCCCGACCTAAAAACTTGGCCGAGCAGTACTTC
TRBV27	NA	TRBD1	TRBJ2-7	CASSLYGTGGSYEQYF	TGTGCCAGCAGTTTATATGGGACAGGGGGCTCCTACGAGCAGTACTTC
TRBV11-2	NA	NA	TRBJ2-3	CASSWGTARPSTDTQYF	TGTGCCAGCAGCTGGGGGACGGCGCGTCCTAGCACAGATACGCAGTATTTT
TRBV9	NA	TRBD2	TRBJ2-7	CASSPPSGSGYEQYF	TGTGCCAGCAGCCCCCCGAGCGGGAGTGGCTACGAGCAGTACTTC
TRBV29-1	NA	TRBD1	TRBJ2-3	CSVEDTEGQGPDTQYF	TGCAGCGTTGAAGATACAGAGGGACAGGGGCCAGATACGCAGTATTTT
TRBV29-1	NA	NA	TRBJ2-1	CSHGGAYNEQFF	TGCAGCCATGGGGGCGCCTACAATGAGCAGTTCTTC
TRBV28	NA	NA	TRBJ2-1	CASSQFYNEQFF	TGTGCCAGCAGCCAATTTTACAATGAGCAGTTCTTC
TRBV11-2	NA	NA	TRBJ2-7	CASSLDLWGSYEQYF	TGTGCCAGCAGCTTAGATCTCTGGGGTTCCTACGAGCAGTACTTC
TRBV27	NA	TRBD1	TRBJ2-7	CASSLYTGDEQYF	TGTGCCAGCAGTTTATATACAGGGGACGAGCAGTACTTC
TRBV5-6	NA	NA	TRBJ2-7	CASSLAFGTDEQYF	TGTGCCAGCAGCTTGGCCTTCGGGACGGATGAGCAGTACTTC
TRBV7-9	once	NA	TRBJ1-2	CASAGHETENYGYTF	TGTGCCAGCGCGGGACACGAGACCGAAAACTATGGCTACACCTTC
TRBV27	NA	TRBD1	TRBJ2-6	CASWDRETNVLTF	TGTGCCAGCTGGGACAGGGAAACCAACGTCCTGACTTTC
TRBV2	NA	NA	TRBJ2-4	CASSDYLKNIQYF	TGTGCCAGCAGTGACTACCTTAAAAACATTCAGTACTTC
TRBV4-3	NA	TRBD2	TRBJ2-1	CASSQVPSGSYSSYNEQFF	TGCGCCAGCAGCCAAGTGCCTAGCGGGAGTTATTCGTCCTACAATGAGCAGTTCTTC
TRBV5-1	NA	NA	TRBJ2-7	CASSHPSGDFWYEQYF	TGCGCCAGCAGCCATCCCTCCGGAGATTTTTGGTACGAGCAGTACTTC
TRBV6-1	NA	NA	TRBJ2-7	CASSEFPRGSFYEQYF	TGTGCCAGCAGTGAATTCCCGAGGGGGAGCTTCTACGAGCAGTACTTC
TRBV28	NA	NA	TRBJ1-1	CASSLASPQTEAFF	TGTGCCAGCAGTTTGGCAAGTCCACAAACTGAAGCTTTCTTT
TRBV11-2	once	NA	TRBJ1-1	CASSLVPGFAEAFF	TGTGCCAGCAGCTTAGTTCCGGGGTTCGCTGAAGCTTTCTTT
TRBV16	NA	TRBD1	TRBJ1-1	CASSQSTGWAEAFF	TGTGCCAGCAGCCAATCGACAGGGTGGGCTGAAGCTTTCTTT
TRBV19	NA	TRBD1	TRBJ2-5	CASSPTPGQKYQETQYF	TGTGCCAGTAGTCCAACACCGGGACAGAAATACCAAGAGACCCAGTACTTC
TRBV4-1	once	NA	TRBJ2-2	CASSQDPRQGWDTGELFF	TGCGCCAGCAGCCAAGATCCAAGGCAGGGCTGGGACACCGGGGAGCTGTTTTTT
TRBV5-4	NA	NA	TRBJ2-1	CASSLVVAGPGDNEQFF	TGTGCCAGCAGCTTGGTAGTCGCAGGGCCGGGGGACAATGAGCAGTTCTTC
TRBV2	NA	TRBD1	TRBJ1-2	CASSEMGQGAIGYTF	TGTGCCAGCAGTGAGATGGGGCAGGGGGCGATTGGCTACACCTTC
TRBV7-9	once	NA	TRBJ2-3	CASSQGRGEDTQYF	TGTGCCAGCAGCCAGGGGAGGGGTGAGGATACGCAGTATTTT
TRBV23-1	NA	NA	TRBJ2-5	CASSQSGRGGETQYF	TGCGCCAGCAGTCAATCTGGCAGGGGGGGAGAGACCCAGTACTTC
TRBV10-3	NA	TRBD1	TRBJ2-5	CAISEPDRGEETQYF	TGTGCCATCAGTGAGCCCGACAGGGGTGAAGAGACCCAGTACTTC
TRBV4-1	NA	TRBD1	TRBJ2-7	CASSQVGVRNRGSYEQYF	TGCGCCAGCAGCCAAGTCGGTGTTAGAAACAGGGGCTCCTACGAGCAGTACTTC
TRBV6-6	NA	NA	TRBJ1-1	CASSYRGGNTEAFF	TGTGCCAGCAGTTACAGGGGAGGCAACACTGAAGCTTTCTTT
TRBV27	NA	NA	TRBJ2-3	CASSSYSGEGIDTQYF	TGTGCCAGCAGTTCGTATTCGGGAGAAGGTATAGATACGCAGTATTTT
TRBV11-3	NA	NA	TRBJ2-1	CASSERGISYNEQFF	TGTGCCAGCAGCGAAAGGGGGATCTCCTACAATGAGCAGTTCTTC
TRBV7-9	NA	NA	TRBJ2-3	CASSLTSGDTQYF	TGTGCCAGCAGCTTAACCTCGGGAGATACGCAGTATTTT
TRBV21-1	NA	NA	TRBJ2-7	CASSALRGQLAYEQYF	TGTGCCAGCAGCGCCCTGAGGGGACAGTTAGCTTACGAGCAGTACTTC
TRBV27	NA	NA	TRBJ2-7	CASSIRGLVYEQYF	TGTGCCAGCAGTATCAGGGGTCTAGTCTACGAGCAGTACTTC
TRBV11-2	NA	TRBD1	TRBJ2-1	CASRGRGLGNEQFF	TGTGCCAGCAGGGGCAGGGGGCTGGGGAATGAGCAGTTCTTC
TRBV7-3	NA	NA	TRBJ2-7	CASSLTHRGASEQYF	TGTGCCAGCAGCTTAACCCATAGGGGAGCTAGCGAGCAGTACTTC
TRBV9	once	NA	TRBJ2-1	CASSESRDFYNEQFF	TGTGCCAGCAGCGAGAGCCGGGACTTTTACAATGAGCAGTTCTTC